The 21 T cell receptor beta chains below were found in one sample sequenced in a study of T cells in Graves' hyperthyroidism and ophthalmopathy. Authors of the study amplified TCR beta CDR3 regions from RNA transcripts. When the TCR CDR3 underwent first-round RT-PCR, the HTBI primer set was used. One entry per CDR3 protein, called by TCRdb with MiXCR from the multiplex PCR reads. This repertoire shows around 300,000 distinct CDR3 sequences, roughly 15% found once; its top ten account for 6.5% to 10%. Sequencing was done on a sample of blood. The source of these receptors is a woman aged 40 to 55 with Graves' hyperthyroidism.

The table lists this clonotype with many counts. The chain couples TRBV7-2 to TRBJ1-1; D remains ambiguous. The CDR3 length is 15 residues. V was pared by 1 base and J by 0 bases, with 9 bases between. Germline V gene data show CDR1 as SGHTA and CDR2 as FQGNSA. CDR3 amino acids: CASSLGTNMNTEAFF. The CDR3 nucleotides are TGTGCCAGCAGCTTAGGTACCAACATGAACACTGAAGCTTTCTTT.

This clonotype has a count of ten or more. The V call is TRBV7-8, the J call TRBJ1-2; D unresolved. Germline CDR1 and CDR2: SGHVS and FQNEAQ. Trimming stripped 3 bases from V and 5 bases from J, with 10 bases between. The CDR3 is 13 residues long. The CDR3 here is CASSLGIEYGYTF. The CDR3 DNA sequence: TGTGCCAGCAGCTTGGGGATCGAATATGGCTACACCTTC.

The sample holds many counts of this clonotype. The chain employs TRBV19 and TRBJ2-3, with D unresolved. The V and J ends lost 4 bases and 0 bases respectively, with 8 bases between them. In germline, CDR1 is LNHDA, CDR2 SQIVND (reference sequence). CDR3 length: 14 residues. The CDR3 protein is CASSTDLSTDTQYF. The CDR3 DNA reads as TGTGCCAGTAGTACAGACCTGAGCACAGATACGCAGTATTTT.

This clonotype came up many times. The CDR3: CASSFGRAGELFF. For the CDR3, the DNA is TGTGCCAGCAGTTTCGGCAGGGCCGGGGAGCTGTTTTTT. The V call is TRBV12-3 or TRBV12-4, the J call TRBJ2-2; perhaps TRBD1 as D (5 bases). Trimming took 3 bases from V and 6 from J, leaving 8 bases between them. This CDR3 region has 13 residues.

In this sample, this clonotype turned up many times. The V gene is TRBV15, the J gene TRBJ2-5, with D unclear. CDR3 length: 13 amino acids. Trimming removed 0 bases from V and 5 bases from J, with 7 bases in between. Germline V gene sequence: CDR1 LNHNV, CDR2 YYDKDF (reference sequence). The chain's CDR3 is CATSRETEETQYF. CDR3 DNA sequence: TGTGCCACCAGCAGAGAAACCGAGGAGACCCAGTACTTC.

This clonotype was observed a few times. V and J are TRBV19 and TRBJ1-4; 7 bases align to TRBD1. The germline CDR1 and CDR2 sequences are LNHDA and SQIVND (reference sequence). CDR3 length: 13 residues. V gave up 10 bases and J gave up 6 bases; unmatched junction bases: 8. This chain's CDR3 is CATKDRRDEKLFF. In DNA, the CDR3 is TGTGCCACCAAGGACAGGCGGGATGAAAAACTGTTTTTT. Complete variable domain (other parts from reference TRBV19 and TRBJ1-4): DGGITQSPKYLFRKEGQNVTLSCEQNLNHDAMYWYRQDPGQGLRLIYYSQIVNDFQKGDIAEGYSVSREKKESFPLTVTSAQKNPTAFYLCATKDRRDEKLFFGSGTQLSVL.

CDR3 coding DNA: TGTGCCAGCAGCACGGAGTATCAGGGGCTCGAGCAGTACTTC. It yields the protein CASSTEYQGLEQYF. This sequence joins TRBV5-6 and TRBJ2-7, with D possibly being TRBD1 (6 bases). V lost 4 bases to trimming and J lost 6 bases, with 17 bases between them. The germline CDR1 and CDR2 sequences are SGHDT and YYEEEE. The CDR3 covers 14 residues.

This clonotype was observed many times. The rearrangement joins TRBV27 to TRBJ1-1, with D unclear. Trimming pared 3 bases from V and 2 bases from J, leaving 10 bases between. Germline CDR1 is MNHEY and CDR2 is SMNVEV (reference sequence). The CDR3 runs to 14 residues. CDR3 in DNA: TGTGCCAGCAGTTTGTTTGGGCAAAACACTGAAGCTTTCTTT. Translating it yields CASSLFGQNTEAFF.

The chain uses TRBV10-3 and TRBJ2-3; D remains unclear. CDR3 length: 14 residues. V lost 6 bases and J 2 bases, leaving 12 bases between the germline ends. CDR1 ENHRY and CDR2 SYGVKD come from the germline V gene. The DNA of the CDR3 is TGTGCCATCAGCCGGCTTTCCCCCACAGATACGCAGTATTTT. Its protein is CAISRLSPTDTQYF.

This clonotype came up many times. The J gene is TRBJ1-5, the V gene TRBV7-9; 9 bases are shared with TRBD1. The CDR3 is 15 amino acids. Germline V gene data show CDR1 as SEHNR and CDR2 as FQNEAQ (reference sequence). V lost 2 bases and J lost 5; bases outside the gene matches: 4. CDR3 coding DNA: TGTGCCAGCAGCTTAACGGGACAGGGTGATCAGCCCCAGCATTTT. Amino acids: CASSLTGQGDQPQHF.

This clonotype came up many times. V gene TRBV18 combines with J gene TRBJ2-3, with 9 nucleotides matching TRBD2. The germline CDR1 and CDR2 sequences are KGHSH and LQKENI. CDR3 size: 15 residues. Trimming removed 6 bases from V and 4 bases from J; junction bases left unmatched: 8. CDR3 sequence: CASSAISGRADTQYF. As DNA, the CDR3 is TGTGCCAGCTCGGCTATTAGCGGGAGAGCAGATACGCAGTATTTT.

This clonotype was seen repeatedly, ten times or more. The genes are TRBV6-1 and TRBJ2-7, with a possible D match to TRBD2 (5 bases). The CDR3 spans 17 residues. Germline CDR1 reads MNHNS; CDR2 reads SASEGT. Trimming took 0 bases from V and 7 from J, leaving 22 bases between them. CDR3 loop: CASSEARTKRPRGEQYF. The CDR3, as DNA: TGTGCCAGCAGTGAAGCGAGGACCAAACGGCCTAGAGGGGAGCAGTACTTC.

This clonotype was recorded many times. The genes are TRBV20-1 and TRBJ2-7; 8 bases agree with TRBD2. Germline lookup yields CDR1 DFQATT and CDR2 SNEGSKA (reference sequence). The CDR3 length is 16 residues. Trimming took 1 base from V and 2 from J; bases not matched to a gene: 10. The CDR3 region is CSARGGGAGVTYEQYF. The CDR3 DNA follows: TGCAGTGCTAGAGGGGGAGGAGCGGGGGTAACCTACGAGCAGTACTTC.

This clonotype has a count of ten or more. This chain links TRBV12-3 or TRBV12-4 with TRBJ2-1; 8 bases line up with TRBD1. V lost 2 bases, J lost 7 bases, and 10 bases stayed unmatched. The CDR3 spans 16 residues. This chain's CDR3 is CASSLYRTGIWNEQFF. The CDR3 coding sequence is TGTGCCAGCAGTTTATATCGGACAGGGATTTGGAATGAGCAGTTCTTC.

This clonotype was found once. In DNA, the CDR3 is TGTGCCAGCAGCCTGGGGATCTACAATGAGCAGTTCTTC. Translation gives CASSLGIYNEQFF. The chain couples TRBV6-2 or TRBV6-3 to TRBJ2-1; D is ambiguous. The CDR3 consists of 13 residues. In germline, CDR1 is MNHEY, CDR2 SVGEGT. Trimming took off 6 bases at V and 3 bases at J, with 9 bases between the two ends.

The rearrangement joins TRBV5-6 to TRBJ1-3; tentatively, D is TRBD1 (6 bases). This CDR3 region has 17 residues. Trimming pared 1 base from V and 2 bases from J, leaving 16 bases between. The germline gives CDR1 SGHDT, CDR2 YYEEEE. For the CDR3, the DNA is TGTGCCAGCAGCTTGTGGTTCCAGGGGCTCGCTGGAAACACCATATATTTT. It is translated as CASSLWFQGLAGNTIYF.

The rearrangement uses TRBV29-1 and TRBJ2-4, with a weak D call TRBD1 (6 bases). Trimming removed 4 bases from V and 3 bases from J, with 13 bases in between. Germline V gene lookup returns CDR1 SQVTM and CDR2 ANQGSEA. The CDR3 loop spans 14 amino acids. CDR3 residues: CSVAFGQFKNIQYF. The CDR3 DNA sequence: TGCAGCGTTGCCTTTGGACAGTTCAAAAACATTCAGTACTTC.

This chain links TRBV20-1 with TRBJ2-3, with a weak D call TRBD1 (5 bases). Between the trimmed V and J ends, which lost 3 bases and 4 bases, there was a span of 20 bases. The CDR3 covers 16 residues. CDR1 is DFQATT, CDR2 SNEGSKA, per germline (reference sequence). This chain's CDR3 is CSASPPQGWGADTQYF. Written as DNA, the CDR3 is TGCAGTGCTAGTCCGCCTCAGGGATGGGGTGCAGATACGCAGTATTTT.

This clonotype was observed at least ten times. This sequence joins TRBV2 and TRBJ1-1; a possible D gene is TRBD1 (6 bases). V lost 1 base, J lost 4 bases, and 10 bases lay in between. The CDR3 is 14 amino acids. Germline CDR1 and CDR2: SNHLY and FYNNEI. This chain's CDR3 is CASSEEGGGTEAFF. The CDR3 region has the DNA TGTGCCAGCAGTGAAGAGGGAGGGGGCACTGAAGCTTTCTTT.

The sample holds many counts of this clonotype. V gene TRBV20-1 combines with J gene TRBJ2-1; unclear D gene. This CDR3 region has 12 residues. V lost 1 base to trimming and J lost 6 bases, with 7 bases between them. The germline gives CDR1 DFQATT, CDR2 SNEGSKA (reference sequence). This chain's CDR3 is CSARGRLNEQFF. The CDR3, as DNA: TGCAGTGCTAGAGGGAGACTCAATGAGCAGTTCTTC.

Ten or more counts support this clonotype. For the CDR3, the DNA is TGCAGCGCGGAGGGGGGGGGTCGACTTGGCTACACCTTC. It specifies CSAEGGGRLGYTF. The chain recombines TRBV29-1 with TRBJ1-2, with D perhaps TRBD1 (6 bases). V shed 7 bases and J shed 7 bases, with 19 bases lying between them. The CDR3 consists of 13 residues. Germline values: CDR1 SQVTM, CDR2 ANQGSEA.